These 21 T cell receptor beta chains originate from one sample sequenced in a study of blood T cell repertoires in COVID-19. Using immunoSEQ multiplex PCR, the repertoire was profiled, and TCRdb retains in-frame clones only, with some absent. The sample carries about 300,000 clones, approximately 84% recorded once. The sequenced sample was peripheral blood. Receptors were obtained from a human donor with COVID-19, enrolled during active disease. The donor label of this sample is uncertain.

The chain links TRBV18 to TRBJ1-2; the D gene is possibly TRBD1 (5 bases). Germline assignment: CDR1 KGHSH and CDR2 LQKENI. V was pared by 5 bases and J by 1 base, with 8 bases between. This CDR3 is built from 13 residues. The CDR3, as DNA: TGTGCCAGCTCAAAGGACAATAACTATGGCTACACCTTC. It yields the protein CASSKDNNYGYTF.

The V and J genes are TRBV5-1 and TRBJ2-2; 12 bases line up with TRBD2. From germline, CDR1 is SGHRS and CDR2 YFSETQ. V dropped 5 bases and J dropped 4; count of bases not matched to a gene: 6. The CDR3 is made up of 16 amino acids. CDR3 DNA sequence: TGCGCCAGCAGAACGGGACTAGCGGGTCTCACCGGGGAGCTGTTTTTT. This sequence encodes CASRTGLAGLTGELFF.

The chain couples TRBV29-1 to TRBJ1-1, with 12 nucleotides matching TRBD1. The junction had 7 bases not matched to a gene; V was cut back by 6 bases and J by 5 bases. This CDR3 is 14 amino acids long. Per germline, CDR1 SQVTM and CDR2 ANQGSEA. The CDR3 nucleotides read TGCAGCGTGCGGGACAGGGGGCCTGGAACTGAAGCTTTCTTT. Its translation: CSVRDRGPGTEAFF.

With regard to this clone: Other DNA variants within this sample encode the same CDR3. The chain joins TRBV9 to TRBJ2-5; no definite D call. The length of the CDR3 is 13 residues. CDR1 SGDLS and CDR2 YYNGEE come from the germline V gene. The ends were cut back, 0 bases at V and 2 bases at J, with 5 bases in the middle. This CDR3 is CASSVDRQETQYF. Here the CDR3 DNA reads TGTGCCAGCAGCGTAGACCGGCAAGAGACCCAGTACTTC.

The V call is TRBV9, the J call TRBJ2-7, with a possible D match to TRBD1 (5 bases). This CDR3 is 13 amino acids long. With 0 bases removed from V and 6 bases from J, the gap between germline ends came to 10 bases. Germline CDR1 and CDR2: SGDLS and YYNGEE. The CDR3 reads CASSVAHTGEQYF. The CDR3 coding sequence is TGTGCCAGCAGCGTAGCCCACACAGGCGAGCAGTACTTC.

Only a few counts were recorded for this clone. This chain links TRBV19 with TRBJ2-1; TRBD1 matches at 7 bases. From germline, CDR1 is LNHDA and CDR2 SQIVND (reference sequence). J gave up 2 bases and V 7 bases, and 8 bases lay outside the gene matches. The CDR3 totals 15 residues. The CDR3 nucleotides are TGTGCCAGTAACTCAGCCGGGACAGCCTACAATGAGCAGTTCTTC. It specifies CASNSAGTAYNEQFF.

The chain is built from TRBV5-6 and TRBJ1-4, with D hard to call. Germline CDR1 reads SGHDT; CDR2 reads YYEEEE. With 0 bases removed from V and 0 bases from J, the gap between germline ends came to 9 bases. The CDR3 sequence is 16 residues long. The CDR3 region has the DNA TGTGCCAGCAGCTTGGTGAGGGAAGCAACTAATGAAAAACTGTTTTTT. Protein product: CASSLVREATNEKLFF. The whole variable domain, remainder taken from reference TRBV5-6 and TRBJ1-4, is DAGVTQSPTHLIKTRGQQVTLRCSPKSGHDTVSWYQQALGQGPQFIFQYYEEEERQRGNFPDRFSGHQFPNYSSELNVNALLLGDSALYLCASSLVREATNEKLFFGSGTQLSVL.

This chain links TRBV9 with TRBJ2-7; weak D call: TRBD1 (6 bases). The CDR3 covers 14 residues. Germline V gene data show CDR1 as SGDLS and CDR2 as YYNGEE. Trimming shortened V by 0 bases and J by 13 bases, and 20 bases separated the two germline ends. CDR3 coding DNA: TGTGCCAGCAGCGTAGGTCCAGGGGAAGGGGTAATCTACTTC. Protein: CASSVGPGEGVIYF.

The rearrangement links TRBV2 to TRBJ1-1; D ambiguous. This CDR3 has 14 amino acids. V lost 2 bases, J lost 2 bases, and 9 bases lay in between. From germline, CDR1 is SNHLY and CDR2 FYNNEI. CDR3 sequence: CASSEPSHNTEAFF. For the CDR3, the DNA is TGTGCCAGCAGTGAACCTAGTCATAACACTGAAGCTTTCTTT.

The CDR3 DNA follows: TGTGCCAGCAGCTTAGATCCAGGGCCCTACGAGCAGTACTTC. It codes for CASSLDPGPYEQYF. The gene calls are TRBV11-2 and TRBJ2-7, with D possibly matching TRBD1 (5 bases). V lost 0 bases and J 2 bases, leaving 8 bases between the germline ends. In germline, CDR1 is SGHAT, CDR2 FQNNGV. There are 14 residues in the CDR3.

The rearrangement links TRBV10-3 to TRBJ2-7, with unresolved D. V dropped 3 bases and J dropped 0 bases, with 6 bases sitting between them. The CDR3 contains 13 residues. Per germline, CDR1 ENHRY and CDR2 SYGVKD. CDR3 in DNA: TGTGCCATCAGTGAAGAGCACTCCTACGAGCAGTACTTC. Protein: CAISEEHSYEQYF.

This chain connects TRBV5-4 to TRBJ2-7; perhaps TRBD2 as D (6 bases). With 0 bases removed from V and 3 bases from J, the gap between germline ends came to 13 bases. Germline V lookup: CDR1 SGHNT, CDR2 YYREEE (reference sequence). CDR3 size: 15 residues. Here the CDR3 DNA reads TGTGCCAGCAGCTTGGAGCTAGCGAAGGACTACGAGCAGTACTTC. It translates to CASSLELAKDYEQYF.

The chain has TRBV27 and TRBJ2-1; the D gene is possibly TRBD1 (6 bases). V lost 5 bases and J 2 bases, leaving 16 bases between the germline ends. The length of the CDR3 is 16 residues. Germline CDR1 reads MNHEY; CDR2 reads SMNVEV (reference sequence). Here the CDR3 reads CASSSFTGPTYNEQFF. The CDR3, as DNA: TGTGCCAGCAGTAGCTTCACAGGGCCCACCTACAATGAGCAGTTCTTC.

CDR3 sequence (DNA): TGTGCCAGCAGCTTAGCTTTCTCGGGGATGGACGAGCAGTACTTC. Translation gives CASSLAFSGMDEQYF. The chain is built from TRBV7-2 and TRBJ2-7; a possible D gene is TRBD2 (5 bases). Trimming stripped 0 bases from V and 5 bases from J, with 14 bases between. Germline CDR1 and CDR2: SGHTA and FQGNSA. This CDR3 region has 15 residues.

The chain links TRBV6-6 to TRBJ2-7, with D tentatively TRBD2 (6 bases). The germline V gene has CDR1 MNHNY and CDR2 SVGAGI (reference sequence). V lost 2 bases, J lost 7 bases, and 15 bases lay in between. CDR3 length: 14 residues. CDR3 region: CASSYNRAGGEQYF. In DNA form, the CDR3 reads TGTGCCAGCAGTTACAATAGGGCCGGGGGTGAGCAGTACTTC.

Here the CDR3 DNA reads TGCGCCAGCAGAGCGGAAGCAACTAATGAAAAACTGTTTTTT. Amino acids: CASRAEATNEKLFF. The rearrangement joins TRBV5-1 to TRBJ1-4; no reliable D call. Trimming took off 5 bases at V and 0 bases at J, with 8 bases between the two ends. The CDR3 runs to 14 residues. Germline CDR1 is SGHRS and CDR2 is YFSETQ.

The V call is TRBV19, the J call TRBJ2-7; no reliable D call. Trimming took 4 bases from V and 3 from J, leaving 16 bases between them. Looked up from germline, CDR1 is LNHDA and CDR2 is SQIVND (reference sequence). The length of the CDR3 is 15 residues. DNA for the CDR3: TGTGCCAGTAGTAGTGGGCAGGATCCCTACTACGAGCAGTACTTC. This gives the protein CASSSGQDPYYEQYF.

This clone has more than one count but fewer than ten. The rearrangement uses TRBV4-3 and TRBJ1-2; tentative D call: TRBD1 (5 bases). The V and J ends lost 0 bases and 1 base respectively, with 12 bases between them. CDR1 is LGHNA, CDR2 YSLEER, per germline. The CDR3 is made up of 16 amino acids. The CDR3 DNA follows: TGCGCCAGCAGCCAAGATCTTGGCAGGGATAACTATGGCTACACCTTC. It encodes CASSQDLGRDNYGYTF.

The chain uses TRBV10-2 and TRBJ2-1, with 8 bases matching TRBD2. Germline trimming cut 3 bases from V and 4 bases from J; bases unmatched to any gene: 20. The CDR3 is made up of 20 amino acids. The germline V gene has CDR1 WSHSY and CDR2 SAAADI. The CDR3 nucleotides are TGCGCCAGCAGTGAACCCCCTAGGAGCGGGAGCTTAAAAACGTACAATGAGCAGTTCTTC. It is translated as CASSEPPRSGSLKTYNEQFF.

The chain couples TRBV4-1 to TRBJ1-2, with unresolved D. V dropped 1 base and J dropped 6 bases, with 9 bases sitting between them. The germline V gene has CDR1 MGHRA and CDR2 YSYEKL. This CDR3 comprises 13 residues. CDR3 loop: CASSQGRGDGYTF. CDR3 bases: TGCGCCAGCAGCCAAGGTCGGGGTGATGGCTACACCTTC.

As concerns this clone: Other DNA sequences from this sample encode an identical CDR3 as well. The V gene is TRBV30, the J gene TRBJ2-7; no definite D call. The CDR3 runs 12 residues. CDR1 GTSNPN and CDR2 SVGIG come from the germline V gene (reference sequence). Deletions cut 5 bases from V and 0 bases from J, with 8 bases between. The CDR3 is CAWGLSSYEQYF. Here the CDR3 DNA reads TGTGCCTGGGGGCTGAGCTCCTACGAGCAGTACTTC.